This TCR beta chain derives from a study of identical twins. In this sample, this clonotype turned up many times. Its antigen is as yet unknown. Template switching added a universal primer site, and cDNA bore unique molecular identifiers. TCRdb redid the calling of the 5' RACE reads with MiXCR, one entry per CDR3 protein. The sample records around 960,000 distinct CDR3 sequences, approximately 13% being singletons. Germline-derived CDR1 and CDR2 are SGDLS and YYNGEE. The ends lost 3 bases at V and 2 bases at J; junction bases unmatched: 5. This CDR3 is built from 15 residues. All of the donors were Caucasians in good health. General study points: The study found weaker excess twin sharing in beta out-of-frame sequences.

These data were likewise used in another study, on yellow fever vaccine responses in identical twins. This second report adds: Each twin's T cell response to the vaccine was reported to look partly convergent and partly personalized.

This TCR came from a woman aged 18-29 years in good health. The J gene is TRBJ2-3, the V gene TRBV9; TRBD2 matches at 8 bases. Sequenced sample: PBMCs. In DNA, the CDR3 is TGTGCCAGCAGCGCCGGGACTAGGATCACAGATACGCAGTATTTT. It translates to CASSAGTRITDTQYF. The full variable domain, with the rest looked up from reference TRBV9 and TRBJ2-3, is DSGVTQTPKHLITATGQRVTLRCSPRSGDLSVYWYQQSLDQGLQFLIQYYNGEERAKGNILERFSAQQFPDLHSELNLSSLELGDSALYFCASSAGTRITDTQYFGPGTRLTVL.